This is a list of T cell receptor beta chains from one sample in a study of identical twins. Via MiXCR, TCRdb re-called the 5' RACE reads, giving one row per CDR3 protein. The top ten clones hold over 2.5% of a sample with some 440,000 distinct CDR3 sequences, roughly a quarter of them seen once. The same sample was also studied in work on T cells expressing NK-cell markers.

The sequencing input was CD4+ T cells sorted from blood. The receptor source for this set is a woman between 18 and 29 years old in good health. CDR3s include the opening cysteine and the closing phenylalanine or tryptophan.

V	J	CDR3
TRBV7-9	TRBJ1-2	CASSSDRVEGYTF
TRBV6-5	TRBJ2-7	CASSYGAGAYEQYF
TRBV20-1	TRBJ2-2	CSASPGQGATTGELFF
TRBV11-3	TRBJ2-1	CASSLDLGYQNEQFF
TRBV2	TRBJ2-7	CASTLGGIEQYF
TRBV18	TRBJ2-7	CASSPRGRGFYEQYF
TRBV20-1	TRBJ2-2	CSAGRGVNTGELFF
TRBV20-1	TRBJ1-2	CSASPRSGQYGYTF
TRBV20-1	TRBJ2-7	CSALLALLPYEQYF
TRBV24-1	TRBJ2-7	CATGDYSYEQYF
TRBV11-3	TRBJ2-2	CASSRSGSHGGELFF
TRBV7-2	TRBJ2-5	CASSLDAARGEKTQYF
TRBV11-1	TRBJ2-1	CASSRLQGLAGDPGEQFF
TRBV3-1	TRBJ1-5	CASSQDFGNQPQHF
TRBV6-2/TRBV6-3	TRBJ2-7	CASSYFPPYEQYF
TRBV29-1	TRBJ1-1	CSGGQGWTEAFF
TRBV4-1	TRBJ2-3	CASSSYGGQDTQYF
TRBV9	TRBJ2-2	CASSVLRQNTGELFF